A selection of T cell receptor beta chains follows, all from one sample in a study of identical twins. MiXCR was run by TCRdb on the 5' RACE reads, yielding one entry per CDR3 protein. This sample has fewer than 900,000 distinct CDR3 sequences; 15% to 20% occur once, and the top ten carry 13%. This same sample was also part of a study on T cells expressing NK-cell markers.

Sequenced: PBMCs. Receptors originate from a woman younger than 30 in good health. CDR3s include the opening cysteine and the closing phenylalanine or tryptophan. A D gene is named only where the DNA matches it firmly. Not all rows give a size; the values are once, few, many and, for expanded clones, a class.

TRBJ2-7,TRBV7-2,-,TRBD2,CASSLASGRAAEQYF,TGTGCCAGCAGCTTAGCAAGCGGGAGGGCCGCCGAGCAGTACTTC
TRBJ2-2,TRBV27,-,-,CASSYGQASGELFF,TGTGCCAGCAGTTACGGCCAGGCCTCCGGGGAGCTGTTTTTT
TRBJ2-3,TRBV20-1,-,TRBD2,CSAPLAGDLTDTQYF,TGCAGTGCTCCGCTAGCGGGTGATCTCACAGATACGCAGTATTTT
TRBJ2-7,TRBV18,few,-,CASSPSTSPYEQYF,TGTGCCAGCTCACCCTCCACTAGCCCTTACGAGCAGTACTTC
TRBJ2-7,TRBV7-2,few,-,CASSLTPRALTYEQYF,TGTGCCAGCAGTCTGACCCCACGGGCGTTAACCTACGAGCAGTACTTC
TRBJ2-6,TRBV12-3/TRBV12-4,few,-,CASSLAGARNVLTF,TGTGCCAGCAGTTTAGCCGGGGCCCGCAACGTCCTGACTTTC
TRBJ2-3,TRBV15,-,-,CATSKGSTDTQYF,TGTGCCACCAGCAAGGGGAGCACAGATACGCAGTATTTT
TRBJ1-6,TRBV10-3,few,TRBD1,CAISGGGHNSPLHF,TGTGCCATCAGTGGAGGGGGCCATAATTCACCCCTCCACTTT
TRBJ2-2,TRBV5-1,few,-,CASRNGLPNTGELFF,TGCGCCAGCAGAAATGGACTGCCTAACACCGGGGAGCTGTTTTTT
TRBJ2-5,TRBV6-2/TRBV6-3,-,TRBD2,CASNGGETQYF,TGTGCCAGCAACGGGGGGGAGACCCAGTACTTC
TRBJ1-1,TRBV10-3,few,-,CAISEMGRYTEAFF,TGTGCCATCAGTGAGATGGGCCGATACACTGAAGCTTTCTTT
TRBJ2-1,TRBV4-2,-,TRBD2,CASSHLLAGDHNEQFF,TGTGCCAGCAGCCACCTACTAGCGGGGGATCACAATGAGCAGTTCTTC
TRBJ2-5,TRBV20-1,-,TRBD2,CSAGGSGRGSQETQYF,TGCAGTGCTGGCGGTAGCGGGAGGGGATCCCAAGAGACCCAGTACTTC
TRBJ2-3,TRBV12-3/TRBV12-4,-,-,CASSLGGRWEDTQYF,TGTGCCAGCAGTTTAGGTGGACGGTGGGAAGATACGCAGTATTTT
TRBJ2-5,TRBV5-4,few,-,CASTSVGGETQYF,TGTGCCAGCACCTCCGTCGGGGGAGAGACCCAGTACTTC
TRBJ2-3,TRBV6-5,-,-,CASSYGAGAGTDTQYF,TGTGCCAGCAGTTACGGGGCGGGGGCCGGCACAGATACGCAGTATTTT
TRBJ2-7,TRBV11-3,-,-,CASSPNRHSYEQYF,TGTGCCAGCAGCCCCAATCGTCACTCCTACGAGCAGTACTTC
TRBJ2-7,TRBV20-1,-,-,CSARDVGEQYF,TGCAGTGCTAGAGATGTGGGCGAGCAGTACTTC
TRBJ2-6,TRBV9,-,-,CASSVHSSGANVLTF,TGTGCCAGCAGCGTTCACTCCTCTGGGGCCAACGTCCTGACTTTC
TRBJ2-7,TRBV19,few,-,CASSGWQGGEQYF,TGTGCCAGTAGTGGATGGCAGGGCGGCGAGCAGTACTTC
TRBJ2-1,TRBV25-1,many,-,CASSGYRGDYNEQFF,TGTGCCAGCAGTGGCTATAGGGGGGATTACAATGAGCAGTTCTTC
TRBJ2-7,TRBV6-5,once,-,CASSYASVDNYVQYF,TGTGCCAGCAGTTACGCATCTGTGGATAACTACGTGCAGTACTTC
TRBJ2-2,TRBV11-3,-,-,CASSLGGTLNTGKLFF,TGTGCCAGCAGCTTAGGCGGGACGCTGAACACCGGGAAGCTGTTTTTT
TRBJ2-7,TRBV20-1,few,-,CSATTGSYREQYF,TGCAGTGCTACTACAGGTTCTTACCGGGAGCAGTACTTC
TRBJ1-4,TRBV12-3/TRBV12-4,many,TRBD1,CASSPTDRGREKLFF,TGTGCCAGCAGTCCAACGGACAGGGGGAGGGAAAAACTGTTTTTT
TRBJ2-5,TRBV12-3/TRBV12-4,few,TRBD2,CASSFRLAQETQYF,TGTGCCAGCAGTTTCCGACTAGCCCAAGAGACCCAGTACTTC
TRBJ2-4,TRBV11-3,-,TRBD2,CASNFGEGIQYF,TGTGCCAGCAACTTTGGGGAGGGCATTCAGTACTTC
TRBJ2-2,TRBV6-4,few,TRBD2,CASSVAGDTGELFF,TGTGCCAGCAGTGTAGCGGGAGACACCGGGGAGCTGTTTTTT
TRBJ2-1,TRBV3-1,-,TRBD2,CASSQDRAGGFPNEQFF,TGTGCCAGCAGCCAAGATCGAGCGGGGGGGTTCCCGAATGAGCAGTTCTTC
TRBJ1-5,TRBV6-1,few,TRBD1,CASRGGTGSQRGQPQHF,TGTGCCAGCAGGGGAGGGACAGGGAGCCAGCGGGGTCAGCCCCAGCATTTT
TRBJ2-1,TRBV6-2/TRBV6-3,-,TRBD2,CASRFSGAAYNEQFF,TGTGCCAGCAGATTTAGCGGGGCTGCCTACAATGAGCAGTTCTTC
TRBJ1-2,TRBV20-1,few,-,CSARDLSHGYTF,TGCAGTGCTAGAGATCTGAGTCATGGCTACACCTTC
TRBJ1-2,TRBV6-1,few,-,CASSTSGVGGYTF,TGTGCCAGCAGTACCTCAGGGGTGGGGGGCTACACCTTC
TRBJ2-5,TRBV7-6,few,-,CASSLALSQETQYF,TGTGCCAGCAGCTTAGCGTTGTCCCAAGAGACCCAGTACTTC
TRBJ2-7,TRBV25-1,-,TRBD1,CASSELGTGVFVDEQYF,TGTGCCAGCAGTGAATTGGGCACAGGGGTCTTCGTGGACGAGCAGTACTTC
TRBJ2-4,TRBV7-9,-,-,CASSLGATIAKNIQYF,TGTGCCAGCAGCTTAGGCGCCACCATAGCCAAAAACATTCAGTACTTC
TRBJ2-3,TRBV7-6,few,-,CASSLDLGGGSTDTQYF,TGTGCCAGCAGCCTCGATCTCGGGGGCGGGAGCACAGATACGCAGTATTTT
TRBJ2-7,TRBV29-1,-,-,CSVGGQGGYEQYF,TGCAGCGTTGGAGGTCAGGGGGGCTACGAGCAGTACTTC
TRBJ1-2,TRBV4-3,-,TRBD1,CASSPGQGSYGYTF,TGCGCCAGCAGCCCTGGACAGGGTTCCTATGGCTACACCTTC
TRBJ1-5,TRBV10-3,-,-,CAISESDKGRQPQHF,TGTGCCATCAGTGAGTCAGATAAGGGTCGGCAGCCCCAGCATTTT
TRBJ2-2,TRBV6-5,many,-,CASSYRLYEDTGELFF,TGTGCCAGCAGTTACCGACTTTACGAAGACACCGGGGAGCTGTTTTTT
TRBJ2-5,TRBV20-1,-,TRBD2,CSGREGEETQYF,TGCAGTGGTCGGGAGGGCGAAGAGACCCAGTACTTC
TRBJ2-1,TRBV20-1,few,TRBD2,CSARQSGTSGTKQFF,TGCAGTGCTAGACAAAGCGGGACTAGCGGGACCAAGCAGTTCTTC
TRBJ2-1,TRBV18,-,-,CASSPGNRGPYNEQFF,TGTGCCAGCTCACCCGGGAACCGTGGCCCCTACAATGAGCAGTTCTTC
TRBJ2-1,TRBV27,few,TRBD1,CASSLKGARYNEQFF,TGTGCCAGCAGTTTAAAGGGGGCCCGGTACAATGAGCAGTTCTTC
TRBJ2-1,TRBV20-1,-,-,CSARDRSVGAYNEQFF,TGCAGTGCTAGAGATAGAAGCGTTGGGGCCTACAATGAGCAGTTCTTC
TRBJ2-1,TRBV3-1,few,-,CASSQEGAREQFF,TGTGCCAGCAGCCAAGAGGGAGCCCGCGAGCAGTTCTTC
TRBJ2-2,TRBV6-2/TRBV6-3,-,-,CASSYLASNTGELFF,TGTGCCAGCAGTTACTTGGCTTCAAACACCGGGGAGCTGTTTTTT
TRBJ1-1,TRBV25-1,-,TRBD1,CASSEAGTGVTEAFF,TGTGCCAGCAGTGAGGCCGGGACAGGGGTCACTGAAGCTTTCTTT
TRBJ2-5,TRBV4-3,-,TRBD2,CASSQRASGSETQYF,TGCGCCAGCAGCCAACGGGCTAGCGGGAGTGAGACCCAGTACTTC